The 31 T cell receptor beta chains presented below share a single source sample, sequenced in a study of shared clonotypes between healthy human individuals. Repertoires were generated with immunoSEQ multiplex PCR, while TCRdb's copy carries only in-frame clones and drops some. In the table there are about a million clones, around 77% of which are singletons. The material sequenced was memory CD4+ T cells from PBMCs. Stated subset: CD45RA-negative fraction. These receptors originate from a man in his late teens or twenties in good health. Some clones in this sample may be carry-over from other donors' samples.

The genes are TRBV6-6 and TRBJ2-7; D possibly uses TRBD1 or TRBD2 (5 bases each). This CDR3 has 13 residues. Germline V CDR1 and CDR2: MNHNY, SVGAGI (reference sequence). The V end was cut by 4 bases, the J end by 7 bases, with 14 bases between. The CDR3 DNA reads as TGTGCCAGCAGTTCCGCACCTGAGGGGGAGCAGTACTTC. Translated: CASSSAPEGEQYF.

The chain is built from TRBV7-8 and TRBJ1-4; D ambiguous. Germline CDR1 reads SGHVS; CDR2 reads FQNEAQ. The CDR3 has 11 residues. CDR3 DNA: TGTGGTGTAGAAACTAATGAAAAACTGTTTTTT. This codes for CGVETNEKLFF.

Only a few counts were recorded for this clone. The V and J genes are TRBV7-9 and TRBJ2-5; TRBD1 matches 8 bases. This CDR3 contains 13 residues. With 0 bases clipped from V and 12 bases from J, the junction kept 6 bases outside the gene matches. Germline assignment: CDR1 SEHNR and CDR2 FQNEAQ (reference sequence). The CDR3 loop reads CASSLAHPGGEYF. Written as DNA, the CDR3 is TGTGCCAGCAGCTTAGCCCATCCAGGGGGCGAGTACTTC.

This chain connects TRBV5-1 to TRBJ2-7, with 8 bases fitting TRBD1. Germline CDR1 SGHRS, CDR2 YFSETQ. V lost 5 bases, J lost 1 base, and 8 bases stayed unmatched. This CDR3 has 15 residues. CDR3 sequence reads: CASSYGQGTSYEQYF. The CDR3, as DNA: TGCGCCAGCAGTTATGGACAGGGTACGTCCTACGAGCAGTACTTC.

This chain links TRBV7-2 with TRBJ1-5; D is unresolved. Trimming stripped 3 bases from V and 4 bases from J, with 7 bases between. CDR3 size: 13 residues. The V gene's germline CDR1 is SGHTA and CDR2 FQGNSA. The DNA of the CDR3 is TGTGCCAGCAGCTTTTCCATAAATCAGCCCCAGCATTTT. Translation gives CASSFSINQPQHF. The full variable domain, its missing parts supplied by reference TRBV7-2 and TRBJ1-5, is GAGVSQSPSNKVTEKGKDVELRCDPISGHTALYWYRQSLGQGLEFLIYFQGNSAPDKSGLPSDRFSAERTGGSVSTLTIQRTQQEDSAVYLCASSFSINQPQHFGDGTRLSIL.

This clone was recorded only once. The CDR3 DNA sequence: TGTGCCAGCAGTTTAAGGCAGGGGGGAGATACGCAGTATTTT. This sequence encodes CASSLRQGGDTQYF. The chain employs TRBV28 and TRBJ2-3, with D possibly TRBD1 on 7 matching bases. CDR1 is MDHEN and CDR2 is SYDVKM in the germline V gene. The CDR3 runs 14 residues. Trimming removed 2 bases from V and 5 bases from J, with 11 bases in between. The whole variable domain, filled in from reference TRBV28 and TRBJ2-3, reads DVKVTQSSRYLVKRTGEKVFLECVQDMDHENMFWYRQDPGLGLRLIYFSYDVKMKEKGDIPEGYSVSREKKERFSLILESASTNQTSMYLCASSLRQGGDTQYFGPGTRLTVL.

For this clone: Additional DNA sequences in this sample encode the identical CDR3. This chain connects TRBV30 to TRBJ1-5; D is unclear. Germline V CDR1 and CDR2: GTSNPN, SVGIG (reference sequence). The CDR3 length is 13 residues. The ends were cut back, 2 bases at V and 4 bases at J, with 9 bases in the middle. The CDR3 DNA reads as TGTGCCTGGAGTCGGCAGCCTAATCAGCCCCAGCATTTT. This encodes CAWSRQPNQPQHF. Full variable domain (remainder filled in from reference TRBV30 and TRBJ1-5): SQTIHQWPATLVQPVGSPLSLECTVEGTSNPNLYWYRQAAGRGLQLLFYSVGIGQISSEVPQNLSASRPQDRQFILSSKKLLLSDSGFYLCAWSRQPNQPQHFGDGTRLSIL.

The rearrangement joins TRBV9 to TRBJ2-7; 9 nucleotides line up with TRBD1. This CDR3 has 15 amino acids. With V trimmed by 0 bases and J by 2 bases, 3 bases remained unmatched. Germline CDR1 is SGDLS and CDR2 is YYNGEE. The CDR3 spells CASSVGQGETYEQYF. CDR3 sequence (DNA): TGTGCCAGCAGCGTAGGACAGGGGGAAACCTACGAGCAGTACTTC.

The chain is built from TRBV7-8 and TRBJ2-7; D uncertain. With 6 bases removed from V and 4 bases from J, the gap between germline ends came to 13 bases. The germline V gene has CDR1 SGHVS and CDR2 FQNEAQ. The CDR3 covers 13 residues. CDR3 sequence reads: CASRLRGLYEQYF. CDR3 sequence (DNA): TGTGCCAGCAGGTTAAGAGGCCTTTACGAGCAGTACTTC.

This chain uses TRBV6-1 with TRBJ2-7, with D uncertain. V lost 4 bases to trimming and J lost 0 bases, with 10 bases between them. Germline assignment: CDR1 MNHNS and CDR2 SASEGT. The CDR3 totals 14 residues. CDR3: CASSVVSASYEQYF. Written as DNA, the CDR3 is TGTGCCAGCAGTGTTGTCAGCGCCTCCTACGAGCAGTACTTC.

This clone occurred a few times. The gene calls are TRBV9 and TRBJ1-2, with D maybe TRBD1 (6 bases). CDR1 is SGDLS and CDR2 is YYNGEE in the germline V gene. V lost 3 bases and J 0 bases, leaving 27 bases between the germline ends. The CDR3 has 20 amino acids. In DNA form, the CDR3 reads TGTGCCAGCAGCGATCCAAGCGCTAACAGGGAGCTTATTTCTAACTATGGCTACACCTTC. As protein: CASSDPSANRELISNYGYTF.

This clone was detected only a few times. The rearrangement joins TRBV28 to TRBJ2-1; D remains ambiguous. Trimming took off 1 base at V and 8 bases at J, with 12 bases between the two ends. Germline assignment: CDR1 MDHEN and CDR2 SYDVKM. There are 14 residues in the CDR3. This CDR3 reads CASSLFENYYEQFF. The CDR3 region has the DNA TGTGCCAGCAGTTTATTCGAGAATTACTATGAGCAGTTCTTC.

The V gene is TRBV28, the J gene TRBJ1-4; 10 nucleotides agree with TRBD1. CDR3 length: 14 amino acids. The ends lost 6 bases at V and 4 bases at J; junction bases unmatched: 2. Looked up from germline, CDR1 is MDHEN and CDR2 is SYDVKM. For the CDR3, the DNA is TGTGCCAGCAGGACAGGGGGCCTTAATGAAAAACTGTTTTTT. Its translation: CASRTGGLNEKLFF.

The chain uses TRBV6-1 and TRBJ2-5, with TRBD1 matching over 9 bases. The DNA end is more similar to TRBJ2-7, so the J call may be wrong. Germline V gene data show CDR1 as MNHNS and CDR2 as SASEGT. The CDR3 runs to 13 residues. CDR3 nucleotides: TGTGCCAGCTCCTGGACAGGGGTCGACGAGCAGTACTTC. Translated, it gives CASSWTGVDEQYF.

The J gene is TRBJ2-3, the V gene TRBV9; D not resolved. The V gene lost 0 bases and the J gene lost 5 bases, with 7 bases spanning the gap. Germline-derived CDR1 and CDR2 are SGDLS and YYNGEE. This CDR3 is built from 13 residues. The CDR3: CASSVADGDTQYF. As DNA, the CDR3 is TGTGCCAGCAGCGTAGCTGATGGAGATACGCAGTATTTT.

The chain has TRBV7-8 and TRBJ2-1; 15 nucleotides agree with TRBD2. Germline lookup yields CDR1 SGHVS and CDR2 FQNEAQ. The CDR3 contains 17 residues. The V segment lost 5 bases and the J segment 6 bases; nucleotides outside the gene matches: 8. The CDR3 DNA is TGTGCCAGCAGCCCGCGGACTAGCGGGAGGGGGGGCAATGAGCAGTTCTTC. Its translation is CASSPRTSGRGGNEQFF.

The chain has TRBV5-5 and TRBJ2-2; D is perhaps TRBD2 (5 bases). The CDR3 extends over 17 amino acids. CDR1 and CDR2 (germline): SGHKS, YYEKEE (reference sequence). Trimming pared 4 bases from V and 0 bases from J, leaving 16 bases between. DNA for the CDR3: TGTGCCAGCAGCCCCCCCCATTCGGGGTCGAACACCGGGGAGCTGTTTTTT. Encoded protein: CASSPPHSGSNTGELFF.

The chain recombines TRBV9 with TRBJ2-7, with 8 bases that match TRBD1. In germline, CDR1 is SGDLS, CDR2 YYNGEE. V was clipped by 2 bases and J by 5 bases; unmatched bases: 15. The CDR3 is made up of 17 amino acids. CDR3 DNA sequence: TGTGCCAGCAGCGTCCATTCTGACAGGGGACGGTCTGACGAGCAGTACTTC. This encodes CASSVHSDRGRSDEQYF.

In this sample, this clone turned up once. This chain links TRBV6-6 with TRBJ2-7; 8 bases line up with TRBD2. J lost 2 bases, V lost 5 bases, and 11 bases had no gene match. The V gene's germline CDR1 is MNHNY and CDR2 SVGAGI (reference sequence). The CDR3 extends over 16 amino acids. The CDR3 is CASSHLLAGGAYEQYF. CDR3 nucleotide sequence: TGTGCCAGCAGTCACCTCCTAGCGGGTGGGGCCTACGAGCAGTACTTC.

Concerning this clone itself: The identical CDR3 is also encoded by other nucleotide sequences in the sample. The gene calls are TRBV27 and TRBJ2-1; the D is unclear. CDR1 is MNHEY and CDR2 is SMNVEV in the germline V gene (reference sequence). The CDR3 loop spans 13 amino acids. V lost 3 bases, J lost 4 bases, and 7 bases lay in between. The CDR3 sequence: CASSLDRYNEQFF. The CDR3 DNA reads TGTGCCAGCAGTTTGGACCGATACAATGAGCAGTTCTTC.

The chain joins TRBV2 to TRBJ2-5; 7 nucleotides align to TRBD1. The CDR3 covers 13 residues. The V gene end was trimmed by 8 bases and the J gene end by 5 bases; junction bases not matched to a gene: 8. The V gene's germline CDR1 is SNHLY and CDR2 FYNNEI. The CDR3 DNA is TGTGCCAGCGAGGGACAACAGGGGGAGACCCAGTACTTC. Its translation is CASEGQQGETQYF.

V usage is TRBV7-9 and J usage is TRBJ2-1; 7 bases match TRBD2. This CDR3 region has 16 residues. The V segment lost 4 bases and the J segment 4 bases; nucleotides outside the gene matches: 10. The V gene's germline CDR1 is SEHNR and CDR2 FQNEAQ (reference sequence). CDR3 in amino acids: CASSSPLLAIYNEQFF. CDR3 nucleotide sequence: TGTGCCAGCAGCTCCCCATTACTAGCGATATACAATGAGCAGTTCTTC.

The chain couples TRBV29-1 to TRBJ1-1; D is ambiguous. V was trimmed by 4 bases and J by 1 base, leaving 7 bases between them. The CDR3 has 12 residues. Germline values: CDR1 SQVTM, CDR2 ANQGSEA. The CDR3 protein is CSVARQNTEAFF. For the CDR3, the DNA is TGCAGCGTTGCCAGGCAGAACACTGAAGCTTTCTTT.

The V gene is TRBV20-1, the J gene TRBJ2-7; 9 bases are shared with TRBD1. V was pared by 4 bases and J by 9 bases, with 4 bases of the junction left unmatched. This CDR3 is 11 amino acids long. Germline assignment: CDR1 DFQATT and CDR2 SNEGSKA (reference sequence). As DNA, the CDR3 is TGCAGTGCTACCCGACAGGGGGGGCAGTACTTC. Protein sequence: CSATRQGGQYF.

The chain employs TRBV7-9 and TRBJ2-7, with 8 bases fitting TRBD2. Germline V gives CDR1 SEHNR, CDR2 FQNEAQ (reference sequence). Trimming at V came to 2 bases and at J to 0 bases, leaving 3 bases not matched to a gene. This CDR3 comprises 15 residues. CDR3 nucleotides: TGTGCCAGCAGCTTACAGCGGGAGTTCTCCTACGAGCAGTACTTC. Translating gives CASSLQREFSYEQYF.

The chain links TRBV6-6 to TRBJ1-4; no definite D call. CDR3 length: 12 residues. Germline V gene data show CDR1 as MNHNY and CDR2 as SVGAGI (reference sequence). Trimming removed 4 bases at V and 7 bases at J, with 7 bases between. In DNA form, the CDR3 reads TGTGCCAGCAGTTCCCGTGTTGAAAAACTGTTTTTT. It specifies CASSSRVEKLFF.

The chain uses TRBV28 and TRBJ2-7, with 9 positions matching TRBD2. The J segment lost 1 base and the V segment lost 6 bases, leaving 7 bases of the junction unmatched. The V gene's germline CDR1 is MDHEN and CDR2 SYDVKM. The CDR3 consists of 15 residues. CDR3 loop: CASSPSGALSYEQYF. The CDR3 region has the DNA TGTGCCAGCAGCCCTAGCGGGGCACTTTCCTACGAGCAGTACTTC.

V is TRBV29-1 and J is TRBJ2-3; TRBD1 aligns across 9 bases. The CDR3 is 16 amino acids. In germline, CDR1 is SQVTM, CDR2 ANQGSEA. J was trimmed by 5 bases and V by 5 bases; bases with no gene match: 14. The CDR3 bases are TGCAGCGTTATTAACCCGGGACAGGGTTTCGTAGATACGCAGTATTTT. Translated: CSVINPGQGFVDTQYF.

This clone was counted a few times. The rearrangement links TRBV5-1 to TRBJ2-2; no firm D call. The V end lost 1 base, the J end lost 0 bases, and 10 bases lay between the germline ends. The CDR3 contains 16 residues. Germline CDR1 SGHRS, CDR2 YFSETQ. The CDR3: CASSLNALANTGELFF. CDR3 coding DNA: TGCGCCAGCAGCTTGAATGCGCTCGCGAACACCGGGGAGCTGTTTTTT.

The V call is TRBV5-1, the J call TRBJ1-1; 10 bases align to TRBD1. V gave up 1 base and J gave up 5 bases; unmatched junction bases: 2. The CDR3 spans 14 residues. Germline V gene data show CDR1 as SGHRS and CDR2 as YFSETQ. For the CDR3, the DNA is TGCGCCAGCAGCTTGCGGGACAGGGGAACTGAAGCTTTCTTT. Translation: CASSLRDRGTEAFF. The variable domain in full, completed from reference TRBV5-1 and TRBJ1-1, reads KAGVTQTPRYLIKTRGQQVTLSCSPISGHRSVSWYQQTPGQGLQFLFEYFSETQRNKGNFPGRFSGRQFSNSRSEMNVSTLELGDSALYLCASSLRDRGTEAFFGQGTRLTVV.

The J gene is TRBJ2-7, the V gene TRBV28; 10 nucleotides align to TRBD1. Germline trimming cut 4 bases from V and 5 bases from J; bases unmatched to any gene: 5. The CDR3 is 14 residues long. Germline values: CDR1 MDHEN, CDR2 SYDVKM. In DNA, the CDR3 is TGTGCCAGCAGTTCTACCGGGACAGGGGACGAGCAGTACTTC. This codes for CASSSTGTGDEQYF.